This T cell receptor beta chain was profiled in a study of blood T cell repertoires in COVID-19. About the study: COVID-19 samples collected from the United States, Italy and Spain covered acute and convalescent phases. PBMCs, B-cell-depleted T cells, or T cells were the source of the cDNA or gDNA that made up the material.

CDR3 length: 14 amino acids. The junction had 4 bases not matched to a gene; V was cut back by 6 bases and J by 4 bases. CDR1 and CDR2 from the germline V gene are MNHEY and SVGAGI. As processed by the authors: Using reference gene primer amplification, nucleated cell counts were estimated. Sequencing was performed with immunoSEQ multiplex PCR; in TCRdb, only in-frame clones are kept and a portion is missing. V and J calls and clone size are copied from that table; D and trimming were computed from the DNA. In the table there are roughly 110,000 clones, about 91% of which are singletons. The genes are TRBV6-5 and TRBJ2-2, with TRBD1 identical over 8 bases. This TCR came from a middle-aged man with active or convalescent COVID-19. Sequenced: peripheral blood. The CDR3 nucleotides are TGTGCCAGCAGCAGACAGGGGACCACCGGGGAGCTGTTTTTT. This encodes CASSRQGTTGELFF.